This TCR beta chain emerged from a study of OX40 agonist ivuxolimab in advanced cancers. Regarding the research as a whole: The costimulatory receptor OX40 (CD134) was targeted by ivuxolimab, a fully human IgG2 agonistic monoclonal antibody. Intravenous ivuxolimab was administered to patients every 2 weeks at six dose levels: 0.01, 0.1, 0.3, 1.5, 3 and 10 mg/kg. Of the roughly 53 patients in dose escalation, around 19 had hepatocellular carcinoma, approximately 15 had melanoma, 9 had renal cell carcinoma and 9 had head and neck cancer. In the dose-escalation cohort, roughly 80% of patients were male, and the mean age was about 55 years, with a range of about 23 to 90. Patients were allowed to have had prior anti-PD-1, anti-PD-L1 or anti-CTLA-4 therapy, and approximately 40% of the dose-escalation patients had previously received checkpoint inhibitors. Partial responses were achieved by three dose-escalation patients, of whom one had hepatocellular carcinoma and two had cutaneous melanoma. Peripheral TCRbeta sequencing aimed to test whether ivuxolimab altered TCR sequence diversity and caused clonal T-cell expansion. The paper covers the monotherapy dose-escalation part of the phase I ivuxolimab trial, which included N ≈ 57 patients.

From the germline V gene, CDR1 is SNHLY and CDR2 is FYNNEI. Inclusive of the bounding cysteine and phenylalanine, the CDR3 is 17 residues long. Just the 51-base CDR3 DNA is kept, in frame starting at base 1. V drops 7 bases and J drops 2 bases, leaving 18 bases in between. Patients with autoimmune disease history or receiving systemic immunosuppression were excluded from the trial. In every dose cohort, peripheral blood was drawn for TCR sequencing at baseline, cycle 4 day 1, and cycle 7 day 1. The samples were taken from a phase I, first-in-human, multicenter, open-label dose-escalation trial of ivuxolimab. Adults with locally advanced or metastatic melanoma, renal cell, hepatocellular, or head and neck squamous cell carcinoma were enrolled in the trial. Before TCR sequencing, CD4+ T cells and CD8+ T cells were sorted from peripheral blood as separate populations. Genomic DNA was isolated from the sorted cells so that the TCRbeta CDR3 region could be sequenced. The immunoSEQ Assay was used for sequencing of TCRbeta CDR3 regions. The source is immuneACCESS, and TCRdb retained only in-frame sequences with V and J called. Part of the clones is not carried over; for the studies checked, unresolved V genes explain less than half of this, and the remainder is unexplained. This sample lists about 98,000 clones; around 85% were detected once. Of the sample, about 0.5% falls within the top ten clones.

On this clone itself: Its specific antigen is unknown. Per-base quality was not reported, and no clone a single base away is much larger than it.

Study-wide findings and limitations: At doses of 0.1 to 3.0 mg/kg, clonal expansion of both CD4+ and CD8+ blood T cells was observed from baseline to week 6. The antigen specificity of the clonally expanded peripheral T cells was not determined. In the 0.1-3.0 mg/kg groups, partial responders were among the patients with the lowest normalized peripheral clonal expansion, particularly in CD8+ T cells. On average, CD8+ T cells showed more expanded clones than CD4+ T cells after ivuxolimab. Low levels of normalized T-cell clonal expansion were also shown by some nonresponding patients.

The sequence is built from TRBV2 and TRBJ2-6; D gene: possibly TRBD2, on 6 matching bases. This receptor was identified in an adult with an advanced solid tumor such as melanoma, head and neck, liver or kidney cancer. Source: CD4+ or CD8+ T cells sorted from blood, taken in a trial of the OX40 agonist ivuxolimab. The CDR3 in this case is CASTYGRDFAGANVLTF. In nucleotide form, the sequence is TGTGCCAGCACCTACGGCAGGGACTTCGCTGGGGCCAACGTCCTGACTTTC.